These T cell receptor beta chains were read from a single sample in a study of blood T cell repertoires in COVID-19. Some clones are missing from TCRdb's copy, which holds only in-frame ones; the method was immunoSEQ multiplex PCR. Among about 360,000 clones, roughly 86% were seen once, and the ten largest hold around 1.3%. Sample: PBMCs or T cells enriched from blood (not recorded which). Every receptor here comes from a man aged 25 to 40 who had recovered from COVID-19. The CDR3 runs from the conserved cysteine through the conserved F or W. The order of the fields is J gene, clone size, V gene, CDR3 protein. Only some rows state a clone size, as once, few, many or a class for expanded clones.

J: TRBJ2-7; size: .; V: TRBV7-9; CDR3: CASSTQGSAYEQYF
J: TRBJ2-1; size: .; V: TRBV24-1; CDR3: CATSDRTGVNEQFF
J: TRBJ1-6; size: once; V: TRBV28; CDR3: CASSFGGGADRNSPLHF
J: TRBJ1-5; size: .; V: TRBV5-1; CDR3: CASSPEAGGNQPQHF
J: TRBJ1-4; size: .; V: TRBV5-8; CDR3: CASSFYQGQTNEKLFF
J: TRBJ2-7; size: .; V: TRBV27; CDR3: CASSSSTGTSGGFPYEQYF
J: TRBJ2-7; size: .; V: TRBV7-6; CDR3: CASSLVEPGPGAGEQYF
J: TRBJ1-6; size: .; V: TRBV4-1; CDR3: CASSQATVNSPLHF
J: TRBJ1-2; size: .; V: TRBV18; CDR3: CASSPQTGGPANYGYTF
J: TRBJ1-1; size: once; V: TRBV10-3; CDR3: CATRTGRNTEAFF
J: TRBJ2-7; size: .; V: TRBV6-5; CDR3: CASSRSGTGNYEQYF
J: TRBJ1-1; size: .; V: TRBV5-6; CDR3: CASSSGQLNTEAFF
J: TRBJ1-2; size: .; V: TRBV6-5; CDR3: CASSKQSNYGYTF
J: TRBJ2-1; size: .; V: TRBV3-1/TRBV3-2; CDR3: CASSQQGLAPYNEQFF
J: TRBJ1-1; size: .; V: TRBV5-1; CDR3: CASSPEGLLNKAFF
J: TRBJ1-5; size: .; V: TRBV3-1/TRBV3-2; CDR3: CASSQFQGGGQPQHF
J: TRBJ1-1; size: .; V: TRBV5-1; CDR3: CASSRSGSEAFF
J: TRBJ1-6; size: .; V: TRBV10-3; CDR3: CAISESGQGANSPLHF
J: TRBJ2-7; size: .; V: TRBV5-4; CDR3: CASRTVGQGGEEQYF
J: TRBJ1-2; size: .; V: TRBV5-1; CDR3: CASSLGQTGGYGYTF
J: TRBJ2-2; size: .; V: TRBV12-5; CDR3: CASGLGLPGVGNTGELFF
J: TRBJ1-1; size: .; V: TRBV5-1; CDR3: CASSWGQGGTEAFF
J: TRBJ1-5; size: few; V: TRBV18; CDR3: CASSPQGNQPQHF
J: TRBJ1-1; size: .; V: TRBV19; CDR3: CASREGGRDEAFF
J: TRBJ2-1; size: .; V: TRBV29-1; CDR3: CSVDRGPGTVPHNEQFF
J: TRBJ1-1; size: few; V: TRBV6-5; CDR3: CASSSASRGEAFF
J: TRBJ1-6; size: .; V: TRBV5-6; CDR3: CASSNPGQTSSYNSPLHF
J: TRBJ1-1; size: .; V: TRBV29-1; CDR3: CSALGEYTEAFF
J: TRBJ1-2; size: .; V: TRBV4-3; CDR3: CASSQGDSSIYGYTF